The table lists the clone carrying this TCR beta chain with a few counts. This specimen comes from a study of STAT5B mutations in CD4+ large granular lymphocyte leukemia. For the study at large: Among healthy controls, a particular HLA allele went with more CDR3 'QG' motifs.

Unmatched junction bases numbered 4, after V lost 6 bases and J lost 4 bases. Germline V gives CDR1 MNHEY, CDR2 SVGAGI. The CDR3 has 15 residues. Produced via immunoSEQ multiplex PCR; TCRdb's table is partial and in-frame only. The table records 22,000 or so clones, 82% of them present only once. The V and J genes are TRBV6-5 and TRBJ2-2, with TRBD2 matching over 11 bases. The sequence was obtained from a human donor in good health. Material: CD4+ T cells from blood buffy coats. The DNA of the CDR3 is TGTGCCAGCAGCCTAGCGGGGGGTCCCACCGGGGAGCTGTTTTTT. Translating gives CASSLAGGPTGELFF.